One and the same sample provided the 24 T cell receptor beta chains below, sequenced in a study of blood T cells in healthy people across ages. A second about 6 to 12 cycle PCR used barcoded and J-beta primers. TCRdb reprocessed the 5' RACE reads via MiXCR and lists one record per CDR3 protein. The sample holds some 730,000 distinct CDR3 sequences, 20% to 25% seen once. The source material was blood. These receptors originate from a man between 65 and 85 years old in good health.

The rearrangement joins TRBV20-1 to TRBJ2-3; 13 bases map to TRBD2. Germline trimming cut 4 bases from V and 6 bases from J; bases unmatched to any gene: 10. The CDR3 totals 16 residues. From germline, CDR1 is DFQATT and CDR2 SNEGSKA (reference sequence). The CDR3: CSATGTSGIVGDTQYF. CDR3 DNA: TGCAGTGCTACCGGGACTAGCGGGATAGTTGGTGATACGCAGTATTTT.

The V and J genes are TRBV29-1 and TRBJ1-2; TRBD1 aligns across 8 bases. V gave up 7 bases and J gave up 2 bases; unmatched junction bases: 3. This CDR3 is built from 12 residues. Germline values: CDR1 SQVTM, CDR2 ANQGSEA. The CDR3 reads CSARTGNYGYTF. CDR3 DNA: TGCAGCGCGCGGACAGGGAACTATGGCTACACCTTC.

This clonotype appeared a few times. The chain is built from TRBV20-1 and TRBJ2-5; 10 nucleotides line up with TRBD1. The last part of the DNA fits TRBJ2-7 better; the J call may be wrong. The CDR3 totals 14 residues. Germline CDR1 DFQATT, CDR2 SNEGSKA (reference sequence). CDR3: CSAAGTGVTYEQYF. The CDR3 nucleotides read TGCAGTGCGGCCGGGACAGGGGTTACCTACGAGCAGTACTTC.

This clonotype was seen more than once but under ten times. The chain links TRBV7-6 to TRBJ2-3; D is tentatively TRBD1 or TRBD2 (5 bases each). The germline V gene has CDR1 SGHVS and CDR2 FNYEAQ. Trimming stripped 2 bases from V and 3 bases from J, with 15 bases between. The CDR3 is 16 residues long. DNA of the CDR3: TGTGCCAGCAGCTTACAAGGGACCGTTAAAACAGATACGCAGTATTTT. This encodes CASSLQGTVKTDTQYF.

Only a few counts were recorded for this clonotype. The rearrangement uses TRBV12-3 or TRBV12-4 and TRBJ2-1, with 9 bases aligning to TRBD2. The CDR3 is made up of 14 amino acids. Trimming cost V 2 bases and J 4 bases; bases outside gene matches: 0. The CDR3 DNA follows: TGTGCCAGCAGTTTACTAGCGGGGTACAATGAGCAGTTCTTC. This codes for CASSLLAGYNEQFF.

This clonotype appeared once. As DNA, the CDR3 is TGTGCCAGCAGCCATAAACATAAGAACACTGAAGCTTTCTTT. Translation gives CASSHKHKNTEAFF. V usage is TRBV3-1 and J usage is TRBJ1-1; no definite D call. Trimming removed 3 bases from V and 1 base from J, with 9 bases in between. Germline values: CDR1 LGHDT, CDR2 YNNKEL (reference sequence). The CDR3 runs 14 residues.

This clonotype was observed a handful of times. This chain links TRBV7-2 with TRBJ2-7; D unresolved. Trimming removed 4 bases at V and 3 bases at J, with 13 bases between. The CDR3 loop spans 14 amino acids. Germline CDR1 reads SGHTA; CDR2 reads FQGNSA. Written as DNA, the CDR3 is TGTGCCAGCAGCTCCTCCATAGATCTCTACGAGCAGTACTTC. Amino acid sequence: CASSSSIDLYEQYF.

This clonotype was detected a few times. The chain carries TRBV12-3 or TRBV12-4 and TRBJ2-3; the D is unclear. The V end lost 5 bases, the J end lost 7 bases, and 10 bases lay between the germline ends. The CDR3 totals 12 residues. The CDR3 DNA reads TGTGCCAGCAGTGTGGACGTACATACGCAGTATTTT. It is translated as CASSVDVHTQYF.

V and J are TRBV6-5 and TRBJ1-4; weak D call: TRBD1 (5 bases). CDR3 length equals 15 residues. V shed 6 bases and J shed 10 bases, with 21 bases lying between them. The germline gives CDR1 MNHEY, CDR2 SVGAGI. CDR3 sequence reads: CASRRDRGWVGKLFF. In DNA, the CDR3 is TGTGCCAGCAGAAGGGACCGCGGTTGGGTTGGAAAACTGTTTTTT.

V usage is TRBV7-9 and J usage is TRBJ2-3, with a possible D match to TRBD1 (7 bases). The germline V and J ends were trimmed by 3 bases and 3 bases, with 13 bases remaining between them. This CDR3 is 15 amino acids long. From germline, CDR1 is SEHNR and CDR2 FQNEAQ (reference sequence). CDR3 loop: CASSFRGVGTDTQYF. CDR3 sequence (DNA): TGTGCCAGCAGCTTCAGGGGGGTCGGAACAGATACGCAGTATTTT. The full variable domain, in which reference TRBV7-9 and TRBJ2-3 provide the parts outside the CDR3, is DTGVSQNPRHKITKRGQNVTFRCDPISEHNRLYWYRQTLGQGPEFLTYFQNEAQLEKSRLLSDRFSAERPKGSFSTLEIQRTEQGDSAMYLCASSFRGVGTDTQYFGPGTRLTVL.

The chain carries TRBV18 and TRBJ2-5, with D perhaps matching TRBD2 (5 bases). The end of the DNA is better explained by TRBJ2-7, so the J call may be wrong. Germline CDR1 KGHSH, CDR2 LQKENI. The CDR3 extends over 14 amino acids. In nucleotides, the CDR3 is TGTGCCAGCTCACCCCGAGAGGGCGGTTACGAGCAGTACTTC. It is translated as CASSPREGGYEQYF.

The rearrangement uses TRBV5-5 and TRBJ1-1; D is ambiguous. The V gene's germline CDR1 is SGHKS and CDR2 YYEKEE (reference sequence). CDR3 length equals 13 residues. Deletions cut 0 bases from V and 5 bases from J, with 8 bases between. This CDR3 is CASSLEPRTEAFF. Here the CDR3 DNA reads TGTGCCAGCAGCTTGGAACCGAGGACTGAAGCTTTCTTT.

Only a few counts were recorded for this clonotype. V is TRBV4-3 and J is TRBJ2-1; D might be TRBD1 or TRBD2, each matching 5 bases. CDR3 length equals 19 residues. CDR1 and CDR2 (germline): LGHNA, YSLEER. Trimming took off 0 bases at V and 0 bases at J, with 18 bases between the two ends. For the CDR3, the DNA is TGCGCCAGCAGCCAAGATCTTGCGAGGGGCCCCAGCTCCTACAATGAGCAGTTCTTC. This encodes CASSQDLARGPSSYNEQFF.

The V gene is TRBV27, the J gene TRBJ2-7, with TRBD1 matching over 9 bases. CDR3 length: 14 amino acids. Germline V lookup: CDR1 MNHEY, CDR2 SMNVEV (reference sequence). J was trimmed by 7 bases and V by 6 bases; bases with no gene match: 10. The CDR3 DNA reads TGTGCCAGCAGACCGGGACAGGGTTCGGGGGAGCAGTACTTC. It codes for CASRPGQGSGEQYF.

This clonotype has just one count. This chain connects TRBV7-9 to TRBJ1-2; tentatively, D is TRBD1 (5 bases). Germline loops: CDR1 SEHNR, CDR2 FQNEAQ (reference sequence). The length of the CDR3 is 16 residues. V was trimmed by 4 bases and J by 0 bases, leaving 15 bases between them. CDR3 nucleotide sequence: TGTGCCAGCAGCTACGCGCGGGGGGTAACTAACTATGGCTACACCTTC. Protein: CASSYARGVTNYGYTF.

This clonotype showed up just a few times. This sequence joins TRBV6-5 and TRBJ2-2; tentatively, D is TRBD1 (6 bases). The germline gives CDR1 MNHEY, CDR2 SVGAGI. This CDR3 is 16 amino acids long. The V gene lost 3 bases and the J gene lost 0 bases, with 11 bases spanning the gap. CDR3 region: CASSYKGHPNTGELFF. CDR3 in DNA: TGTGCCAGCAGTTATAAGGGACACCCGAACACCGGGGAGCTGTTTTTT.

This clonotype showed up just a few times. V is TRBV7-3 and J is TRBJ2-1, with D perhaps TRBD2 (6 bases). V lost 2 bases and J lost 2, with 22 bases in between. The CDR3 spans 19 residues. CDR1 and CDR2 (germline): SGHTA, FQGTGA. The CDR3 protein is CASSLRPSLAVTPYNEQFF. The CDR3 DNA reads TGTGCCAGCAGCTTACGGCCCTCTTTAGCGGTGACCCCCTACAATGAGCAGTTCTTC.

The V gene is TRBV20-1, the J gene TRBJ2-5; weak D call: TRBD1 (6 bases). Germline assignment: CDR1 DFQATT and CDR2 SNEGSKA (reference sequence). Trimming took 6 bases from V and 7 from J, leaving 9 bases between them. The CDR3 runs 10 residues. Written as DNA, the CDR3 is TGCAGTGCGGAAGGGGGGACCCAGTACTTC. This encodes CSAEGGTQYF.

A few counts support this clonotype. V and J are TRBV2 and TRBJ2-1, with TRBD2 identical over 10 bases. The J call may be incorrect, as the DNA end agrees better with TRBJ2-5. CDR3 length equals 16 residues. Germline loops: CDR1 SNHLY, CDR2 FYNNEI. The CDR3 loop is CASFTSLAGGRETQYF. The CDR3, as DNA: TGTGCCAGCTTTACGTCCTTAGCGGGAGGTCGAGAGACCCAGTACTTC.

This chain joins TRBV7-2 and TRBJ2-3; D might be TRBD1 or TRBD2, each matching 5 bases. The V and J ends lost 7 bases and 0 bases respectively, with 17 bases between them. This CDR3 contains 16 residues. Germline CDR1 and CDR2: SGHTA and FQGNSA. CDR3 coding DNA: TGTGCCAGCACGGGGCAGAGCTGGGGTAGCACAGATACGCAGTATTTT. Translated, it gives CASTGQSWGSTDTQYF.

This clonotype was seen a few times. The chain links TRBV18 to TRBJ2-2; TRBD2 matches at 7 bases. With 0 bases clipped from V and 2 bases from J, the junction kept 6 bases outside the gene matches. CDR1 and CDR2 from the germline V gene are KGHSH and LQKENI. The CDR3 totals 17 residues. The CDR3: CASSPPRGELNTGELFF. The CDR3 DNA sequence: TGTGCCAGCTCACCACCACGGGGGGAGCTTAACACCGGGGAGCTGTTTTTT.

The gene calls are TRBV12-3 or TRBV12-4 and TRBJ1-3; D gene uncertain. This CDR3 comprises 11 residues. V was shortened by 5 bases and J by 4 bases, with 3 bases between the two germline ends. Here the CDR3 DNA reads TGTGCCAGCAGTAACGGAAACACCATATATTTT. It yields the protein CASSNGNTIYF.

This chain joins TRBV7-2 and TRBJ2-7, with a weak D call TRBD2 (5 bases). This CDR3 contains 15 residues. The germline CDR1 and CDR2 sequences are SGHTA and FQGNSA. V shed 1 base and J shed 2 bases, with 12 bases lying between them. The CDR3: CASSLGGAKTYEQYF. The CDR3 DNA sequence: TGTGCCAGCAGCTTAGGGGGAGCCAAGACCTACGAGCAGTACTTC.

CDR3 coding DNA: TGTGCCAGCAGATCTACAGGGTACACCGGGGAGCTGTTTTTT. This sequence encodes CASRSTGYTGELFF. This chain connects TRBV12-3 or TRBV12-4 to TRBJ2-2; D might be TRBD1 (6 bases). The CDR3 consists of 14 residues. The V and J ends lost 6 bases and 3 bases respectively, with 11 bases between them.